The next 17 T cell receptor beta chains were all read from a single sample in a study of cytomegalovirus exposure and HLA in healthy donors. Primers for the PCR totalled 60 Vbeta and 13 Jbeta. Method: immunoSEQ multiplex PCR; TCRdb's copy keeps in-frame clones and lacks some. This table holds tens of thousands of clones, 76% found once. Sequencing was performed on PBMCs. These receptors all come from a male donor in good health and CMV-seronegative.

This clone has a handful of counts. The V call is TRBV5-5, the J call TRBJ1-5; TRBD1 might be the D (6 bases). CDR3 length equals 16 residues. Germline V gene lookup returns CDR1 SGHKS and CDR2 YYEKEE (reference sequence). V was pared by 1 base and J by 3 bases, with 14 bases between. The CDR3 nucleotides read TGTGCCAGCAGCTTGCACCCAACAGGGCCCAATCAGCCCCAGCATTTT. The encoded protein is CASSLHPTGPNQPQHF.

This rearrangement joins TRBV6-5 to TRBJ2-2; TRBD1 agrees at 7 bases. The germline V gene encodes CDR1 MNHEY and CDR2 SVGAGI. This CDR3 region has 16 residues. J was trimmed by 5 bases and V by 4 bases; bases with no gene match: 10. CDR3 sequence reads: CASSSLKGARTGELFF. CDR3 nucleotides: TGTGCCAGCAGTTCCCTCAAGGGGGCAAGGACCGGGGAGCTGTTTTTT.

The chain recombines TRBV5-6 with TRBJ1-1; D possibly corresponds to TRBD1 (5 bases). Germline V gene sequence: CDR1 SGHDT, CDR2 YYEEEE. The CDR3 has 14 residues. V lost 0 bases to trimming and J lost 1 base, with 7 bases between them. The CDR3 reads CASSLVGQNTEAFF. The DNA of the CDR3 is TGTGCCAGCAGCTTGGTCGGACAGAACACTGAAGCTTTCTTT.

Points on this clone: The junction differs from germline at one of its ends, possibly a read error. The chain has TRBV2 and TRBJ2-4, with 8 bases lining up with TRBD2. The CDR3 covers 13 residues. CDR1 is SNHLY and CDR2 is FYNNEI in the germline V gene. CDR3 in amino acids: CASTGGAGNSQYF. The CDR3 bases are TGTGCCAGCACCGGGGGGGCAGGGAACAGTCAGTACTTC. Full variable domain (outside the CDR3, taken from reference TRBV2 and TRBJ2-4): EPEVTQTPSHQVTQMGQEVILRCVPISNHLYFYWYRQILGQKVEFLVSFYNNEISEKSEIFDDQFSVERPDGSNFTLKIRSTKLEDSAMYFCASTGGAGNSQYFGAGTRLSVL.

The gene calls are TRBV5-1 and TRBJ2-6, with D unclear. Germline V gives CDR1 SGHRS, CDR2 YFSETQ. This CDR3 has 15 residues. The V and J ends lost 0 bases and 4 bases respectively, with 8 bases between them. The CDR3 is CASSLARPGANVLTF. The CDR3, as DNA: TGCGCCAGCAGCTTGGCGCGCCCCGGGGCCAACGTCCTGACTTTC.

This sequence joins TRBV7-3 and TRBJ2-3; D is perhaps TRBD2 (6 bases). Trimming stripped 5 bases from V and 0 bases from J, with 9 bases between. This CDR3 is built from 14 residues. Germline values: CDR1 SGHTA, CDR2 FQGTGA. CDR3 sequence reads: CASSLGTSTDTQYF. DNA of the CDR3: TGTGCCAGCAGCCTTGGGACTAGCACAGATACGCAGTATTTT.

The chain joins TRBV29-1 to TRBJ2-7; TRBD1 aligns across 7 bases. This CDR3 contains 11 residues. The germline gives CDR1 SQVTM, CDR2 ANQGSEA. Losses at the gene ends were 5 bases for V and 6 bases for J; bases not matched to a gene: 4. This CDR3 is CSVKGQPEQYF. CDR3 nucleotide sequence: TGCAGCGTTAAGGGACAGCCCGAGCAGTACTTC.

V usage is TRBV5-6 and J usage is TRBJ1-4; TRBD1 matches 7 bases. CDR3 size: 15 residues. CDR1 is SGHDT and CDR2 is YYEEEE in the germline V gene. The J segment lost 7 bases and the V segment lost 2 bases, leaving 8 bases of the junction unmatched. This CDR3 is CASSFTAGGSEKLFF. The DNA of the CDR3 is TGTGCCAGCAGCTTTACGGCAGGGGGGAGTGAAAAACTGTTTTTT.

The V and J genes are TRBV29-1 and TRBJ1-6, with unresolved D. The CDR3 loop spans 13 amino acids. Germline V gives CDR1 SQVTM, CDR2 ANQGSEA. Trimming shortened V by 6 bases and J by 7 bases, and 13 bases separated the two germline ends. The DNA for the CDR3 is TGCAGCGTGCAAACGGAGATAAATTCACCCCTCCACTTT. Translating it yields CSVQTEINSPLHF.

This clone was counted only a few times. The rearrangement uses TRBV6-5 and TRBJ1-1; TRBD1 matches at 7 bases. CDR1 MNHEY and CDR2 SVGAGI come from the germline V gene. The J segment lost 7 bases and the V segment lost 0 bases, leaving 8 bases of the junction unmatched. The CDR3 runs to 15 residues. The chain's CDR3 is CASSYSKTGRGEAFF. CDR3 sequence (DNA): TGTGCCAGCAGTTACTCGAAGACAGGGCGGGGTGAAGCTTTCTTT.

This clone is a singleton in its sample. This chain joins TRBV7-2 and TRBJ2-5; TRBD2 matches at 10 bases. The J call is uncertain, as TRBJ2-7 better fits the DNA end. This CDR3 has 16 residues. Germline CDR1 SGHTA, CDR2 FQGNSA. CDR3 in amino acids: CASSLRGTSATYEQYF. CDR3 in DNA: TGTGCCAGCAGCTTAAGGGGGACTAGCGCCACCTACGAGCAGTACTTC.

This clone was seen just once. The junction differs from germline at one of its ends, possibly a read error. V gene TRBV19 combines with J gene TRBJ2-6, with 7 bases fitting TRBD2. Germline V gene sequence: CDR1 LNHDA, CDR2 SQIVND (reference sequence). CDR3 length equals 18 residues. In DNA, the CDR3 is TGTGCCAGTAGTATAATTGGGAGGGGTCTCTCTGGGGCCAACGGCCTGACTTTC. It encodes CASSIIGRGLSGANGLTF.

This clone occurred a few times. CDR3 in amino acids: CASSQDWGPVSQPQHF. The CDR3 DNA reads as TGCGCCAGCAGCCAAGATTGGGGGCCAGTGAGTCAGCCCCAGCATTTT. The V gene is TRBV4-3, the J gene TRBJ1-5; D may be TRBD1 (6 bases). Germline loops: CDR1 LGHNA, CDR2 YSLEER. This CDR3 has 16 amino acids. V lost 0 bases, J lost 6 bases, and 15 bases lay in between.

The chain joins TRBV6-5 to TRBJ2-1; D not resolved. Trimming shortened V by 6 bases and J by 10 bases, and 16 bases separated the two germline ends. Germline V gives CDR1 MNHEY, CDR2 SVGAGI. The CDR3 spans 13 residues. CDR3 protein: CASSDHGLLEQFF. DNA of the CDR3: TGTGCCAGCAGCGATCATGGGCTGCTGGAGCAGTTCTTC.

This clone was seen a single time. V is TRBV19 and J is TRBJ2-2; a possible D gene is TRBD1 (6 bases). The V gene's germline CDR1 is LNHDA and CDR2 SQIVND (reference sequence). CDR3 length: 14 residues. V lost 7 bases, J lost 1 base, and 10 bases lay in between. The CDR3 region has the DNA TGTGCCAGTACTGACAGGAGGAACACCGGGGAGCTGTTTTTT. It specifies CASTDRRNTGELFF. Supplemented by reference TRBV19 and TRBJ2-2, the full variable domain reads DGGITQSPKYLFRKEGQNVTLSCEQNLNHDAMYWYRQDPGQGLRLIYYSQIVNDFQKGDIAEGYSVSREKKESFPLTVTSAQKNPTAFYLCASTDRRNTGELFFGEGSRLTVL.

The chain links TRBV27 to TRBJ1-6; 8 bases align to TRBD1. J gave up 10 bases and V 5 bases, and 13 bases lay outside the gene matches. The CDR3 runs to 16 residues. Germline V gene lookup returns CDR1 MNHEY and CDR2 SMNVEV (reference sequence). CDR3 nucleotide sequence: TGTGCCAGCAGTGCCTCGGACAGGGCAGGAGGGTCACCCCTCCACTTT. It yields the protein CASSASDRAGGSPLHF.

The DNA of the CDR3 is TGTGCCAGTAGTCCCCGGGACAGGGGCGGGACCCAGTACTTC. Protein: CASSPRDRGGTQYF. The chain combines TRBV19 with TRBJ2-5; TRBD1 matches at 10 bases. CDR3 length: 14 residues. V lost 5 bases to trimming and J lost 7 bases; unmatched junction nucleotides: 7. Germline V lookup: CDR1 LNHDA, CDR2 SQIVND (reference sequence).